The next 23 T cell receptor beta chains were all read from a single sample in a study of cytomegalovirus exposure and HLA in healthy donors. The PCR made use of 60 Vbeta and 13 Jbeta primers. Produced via immunoSEQ multiplex PCR; TCRdb's table is partial and in-frame only. This sample has over 150,000 clones, with over 75% found just once. The sequencing sample was made of PBMCs. These receptors were collected from a woman in her forties or fifties in good health and CMV-seropositive.

The chain uses TRBV5-5 and TRBJ1-6, with 8 bases matching TRBD1. Germline V gene data show CDR1 as SGHKS and CDR2 as YYEKEE (reference sequence). This CDR3 has 14 amino acids. V dropped 3 bases and J dropped 8; count of bases not matched to a gene: 4. CDR3 in DNA: TGTGCCAGCAGCTACGGACAGGGACATTCACCCCTCCACTTT. Translation gives CASSYGQGHSPLHF.

The chain has TRBV7-6 and TRBJ2-7; possible D gene TRBD1, 6 bases. This CDR3 is built from 16 residues. V dropped 5 bases and J dropped 0 bases, with 17 bases sitting between them. Germline V gene lookup returns CDR1 SGHVS and CDR2 FNYEAQ. CDR3 in amino acids: CASSPSSWTVSYEQYF. The CDR3 bases are TGTGCCAGCAGCCCATCAAGCTGGACAGTCTCCTACGAGCAGTACTTC.

The rearrangement joins TRBV5-1 to TRBJ2-5; the match to TRBD1 covers 8 bases. Trimming took 3 bases from V and 4 from J; bases not matched to a gene: 8. The CDR3 consists of 15 residues. Germline V CDR1 and CDR2: SGHRS, YFSETQ. The CDR3 DNA reads TGCGCCAGCAGCTGGAATGGACAGGGCGGAGAGACCCAGTACTTC. Protein sequence: CASSWNGQGGETQYF.

To note about this clone: In this CDR3 the conserved last residue, phenylalanine or tryptophan, is missing, so a read error is likely. This rearrangement joins TRBV5-6 to TRBJ1-3; no clear D gene. In germline, CDR1 is SGHDT, CDR2 YYEEEE. The CDR3 consists of 15 residues. V lost 5 bases and J lost 2, with 14 bases in between. CDR3 loop: CASSSVERPGNTIYL. The CDR3 coding sequence is TGTGCCAGCAGTTCGGTCGAGCGTCCTGGAAACACCATATATCTT.

This CDR3 reads CASNRQGNSNTEAFF. The CDR3 DNA follows: TGTGCCAGCAACAGACAGGGGAATTCGAACACTGAAGCTTTCTTT. The V and J genes are TRBV2 and TRBJ1-1; 8 bases match TRBD1. Germline loops: CDR1 SNHLY, CDR2 FYNNEI. The CDR3 runs to 15 residues. V lost 7 bases, J lost 1 base, and 8 bases stayed unmatched.

This sequence joins TRBV27 and TRBJ2-3; D is unclear. The V gene's germline CDR1 is MNHEY and CDR2 SMNVEV (reference sequence). Trimming took 5 bases from V and 6 from J, leaving 15 bases between them. The CDR3 is 14 amino acids. The CDR3 DNA is TGTGCCAGCAGTCCCTTAATTTCCGGGGATACGCAGTATTTT. It yields the protein CASSPLISGDTQYF.

This chain connects TRBV5-1 to TRBJ2-5; TRBD1 might be the D (5 bases). The J call could be wrong; TRBJ2-7 is a better fit for the DNA end. Germline V gene lookup returns CDR1 SGHRS and CDR2 YFSETQ. This CDR3 spans 16 amino acids. DNA of the CDR3: TGCGCCAGCAGCTTGGTTGTGTCAGGGCGTCCGCACGAGCAGTACTTC. This gives the protein CASSLVVSGRPHEQYF.

This chain joins TRBV7-6 and TRBJ2-2; perhaps TRBD2 as D (6 bases). This CDR3 is 14 amino acids long. The V end was cut by 5 bases, the J end by 5 bases, with 12 bases between. Germline V lookup: CDR1 SGHVS, CDR2 FNYEAQ. The CDR3 nucleotides are TGTGCCAGCAGCGGGGGGATGGGAACCGGGGAGCTGTTTTTT. It translates to CASSGGMGTGELFF.

V usage is TRBV28 and J usage is TRBJ2-1, with 8 bases fitting TRBD2. CDR3 size: 14 residues. V gave up 6 bases and J gave up 10 bases; unmatched junction bases: 11. CDR1 MDHEN and CDR2 SYDVKM come from the germline V gene. CDR3 nucleotides: TGTGCCAGCAGCTCCCTGGGGGCGGGGGGCGAGCAGTTCTTC. It specifies CASSSLGAGGEQFF.

This chain uses TRBV7-3 with TRBJ2-5; D perhaps matches TRBD2 (6 bases). This CDR3 region has 16 residues. Trimming pared 5 bases from V and 2 bases from J, leaving 18 bases between. Germline V CDR1 and CDR2: SGHTA, FQGTGA. The CDR3 DNA reads TGTGCCAGCAGCCACTTGCTGGGGGGAGGTCAAGAGACCCAGTACTTC. Its translation is CASSHLLGGGQETQYF.

The rearrangement joins TRBV21-1 to TRBJ2-4; the table names TRBD2, a call not compared with the DNA. TRBV21-1 is marked as a pseudogene. The CDR3 extends over 16 amino acids. CDR3 DNA: TGTGCCAGCGGGGGGATAGCAGGGAATACCAAAAACATTCAGTACTTC. Its translation: CASGGIAGNTKNIQYF.

The chain combines TRBV28 with TRBJ2-7, with 7 bases matching TRBD2. After removal of 5 bases from V and 3 bases from J, the junction contained 13 bases not matched to a gene. CDR3 size: 16 residues. The V gene's germline CDR1 is MDHEN and CDR2 SYDVKM. In DNA, the CDR3 is TGTGCCAGCAGTCCCCGGACTAGAAAGGATGTCTACGAGCAGTACTTC. This sequence encodes CASSPRTRKDVYEQYF. The full variable domain, rest sourced from reference TRBV28 and TRBJ2-7, is DVKVTQSSRYLVKRTGEKVFLECVQDMDHENMFWYRQDPGLGLRLIYFSYDVKMKEKGDIPEGYSVSREKKERFSLILESASTNQTSMYLCASSPRTRKDVYEQYFGPGTRLTVT.

This chain's CDR3 is CASSFLNGEKLFF. The CDR3 nucleotides are TGTGCCAGCAGTTTCCTAAATGGTGAAAAACTGTTTTTT. This chain uses TRBV28 with TRBJ1-4, with D uncertain. Trimming left V 3 bases short and J 7 bases short, with 9 bases between. Germline V lookup: CDR1 MDHEN, CDR2 SYDVKM. The CDR3 has 13 residues.

The V call is TRBV11-2, the J call TRBJ1-4; 8 bases fit TRBD1. V shed 6 bases, J shed 5 bases, and the junction held 5 bases outside the gene matches. The CDR3 extends over 14 amino acids. The germline V gene has CDR1 SGHAT and CDR2 FQNNGV. CDR3 amino acids: CASSRTGRNEKLFF. Here the CDR3 DNA reads TGTGCCAGCAGTCGGACAGGGCGGAATGAAAAACTGTTTTTT.

This clone was found a few times. This chain joins TRBV5-1 and TRBJ2-2; 11 nucleotides line up with TRBD2. CDR1 is SGHRS and CDR2 is YFSETQ in the germline V gene. With V trimmed by 8 bases and J by 6 bases, 6 bases remained unmatched. The CDR3 has 14 amino acids. CDR3 residues: CASSGRELPGELFF. The DNA for the CDR3 is TGCGCCAGTAGCGGGAGGGAGCTCCCCGGGGAGCTGTTTTTT.

This sequence joins TRBV15 and TRBJ2-2; D perhaps matches TRBD1 (5 bases). CDR3 size: 18 residues. In germline, CDR1 is LNHNV, CDR2 YYDKDF (reference sequence). V lost 0 bases and J 1 base, leaving 15 bases between the germline ends. CDR3 region: CATSREPRRQKNTGELFF. In DNA, the CDR3 is TGTGCCACCAGCAGAGAGCCACGGCGACAGAAGAACACCGGGGAGCTGTTTTTT. Complete variable domain (other parts from reference TRBV15 and TRBJ2-2): DAMVIQNPRYQVTQFGKPVTLSCSQTLNHNVMYWYQQKSSQAPKLLFHYYDKDFNNEADTPDNFQSRRPNTSFCFLDIRSPGLGDTAMYLCATSREPRRQKNTGELFFGEGSRLTVL.

V is TRBV6-1 and J is TRBJ1-3, with no clear D. The CDR3 covers 15 residues. CDR1 MNHNS and CDR2 SASEGT come from the germline V gene. Trimming removed 1 base from V and 1 base from J, with 8 bases in between. CDR3 sequence: CASSEVRVSGNTIYF. CDR3 in DNA: TGTGCCAGCAGTGAAGTCCGGGTGTCTGGAAACACCATATATTTT.

The gene calls are TRBV7-2 and TRBJ1-6; D unresolved. This CDR3 contains 13 residues. Looked up from germline, CDR1 is SGHTA and CDR2 is FQGNSA. Trimming pared 0 bases from V and 9 bases from J, leaving 6 bases between. The CDR3, as DNA: TGTGCCAGCAGCTTAGCCAGTTTTTCACCCCTCCACTTT. This gives the protein CASSLASFSPLHF.

The rearrangement uses TRBV28 and TRBJ2-1, with 12 bases fitting TRBD2. The CDR3 is 15 residues long. Germline CDR1 reads MDHEN; CDR2 reads SYDVKM. Trimming at V came to 6 bases and at J to 9 bases, leaving 9 bases not matched to a gene. CDR3 protein: CASRTSGSEITEQFF. CDR3 coding DNA: TGTGCCAGCAGGACTAGCGGGAGCGAGATTACTGAGCAGTTCTTC.

This clone has just one count. The V call is TRBV18, the J call TRBJ1-1; 7 nucleotides align to TRBD1. The CDR3 has 14 amino acids. With 1 base clipped from V and 3 bases from J, the junction kept 2 bases outside the gene matches. Per the germline V gene, CDR1 is KGHSH and CDR2 is LQKENI. The CDR3 nucleotides read TGTGCCAGCTCACCACAGGGGGCGGACACTGAAGCTTTCTTT. It specifies CASSPQGADTEAFF.

The chain has TRBV4-1 and TRBJ1-2, with 7 bases aligning to TRBD1. CDR1 and CDR2 from the germline V gene are MGHRA and YSYEKL. This CDR3 is 14 amino acids long. With 0 bases clipped from V and 14 bases from J, the junction kept 12 bases outside the gene matches. The CDR3 coding sequence is TGCGCCAGCAGCCAAGATCGTGTTGGGACAGTTCAAACCTTC. Its protein product is CASSQDRVGTVQTF.

About this clone itself: Compared with germline, one end of the junction differs, possibly owing to a read error. The V gene is TRBV7-9, the J gene TRBJ1-2, with D perhaps matching TRBD1 (5 bases). The germline V gene encodes CDR1 SEHNR and CDR2 FQNEAQ (reference sequence). The CDR3 is 13 amino acids. CDR3 residues: CSSSLYDRDGYTF. The CDR3 bases are TGTTCCAGCAGCTTATATGACAGAGATGGCTACACCTTC. Full variable domain (missing parts from reference TRBV7-9 and TRBJ1-2): DTGVSQNPRHKITKRGQNVTFRCDPISEHNRLYWYRQTLGQGPEFLTYFQNEAQLEKSRLLSDRFSAERPKGSFSTLEIQRTEQGDSAMYLCSSSLYDRDGYTFGSGTRLTVV.

CDR3 in DNA: TGTGCCAGCAGTTACTCTACCGGAGGGTTTGTCTCACCCCTCCACTTT. As protein: CASSYSTGGFVSPLHF. This rearrangement joins TRBV6-5 to TRBJ1-6; D remains ambiguous. Germline CDR1 MNHEY, CDR2 SVGAGI. The CDR3 is made up of 16 amino acids. The ends were cut back, 0 bases at V and 10 bases at J, with 16 bases in the middle.